This T cell receptor beta chain was captured by sequencing in a study of patients and donors after allogeneic stem cell transplantation. Germline V CDR1 and CDR2: SGHNT, YENEEA. The ends were cut back, 1 base at V and 7 bases at J, with 11 bases in the middle. This CDR3 has 15 amino acids. TCRdb re-called the RT-PCR reads with MiXCR, one entry per CDR3 protein. The sample has about a million distinct CDR3 sequences; 18% are singletons. The sequence was collected from a human donor who was either an allogeneic HSCT recipient or a stem cell or donor lymphocyte infusion donor (not recorded which). It is not recorded whose cells these are; they may come from a transplant donor. Sequences were obtained from blood, either unsorted or a sorted T cell fraction (not recorded which). The chain has TRBV11-3 and TRBJ1-6, with D maybe TRBD1 (6 bases). The DNA of the CDR3 is TGTGCCAGCAGCTTAGGGGTACAGGGAAATTCACCCCTCCACTTT. It codes for CASSLGVQGNSPLHF.